This is a list of T cell receptor beta chains from one sample in a study of patients and donors after allogeneic stem cell transplantation. TCRdb re-derived calls from the RT-PCR reads in MiXCR, one entry per CDR3 protein. The top ten clones hold about 25% of a sample with approximately 170,000 distinct CDR3 sequences, 24% of them seen once. Sequencing was performed on blood, either unsorted or a sorted T cell fraction (not recorded which). The receptors originated from a human donor who was either an allogeneic HSCT recipient or a stem cell or donor lymphocyte infusion donor (not recorded which). It is not recorded whose cells these are; they may come from a transplant donor. Each CDR3 is given with its conserved first and last residue. The order of the fields is D gene, clone size, CDR3 length, J gene, V gene, CDR3 protein, CDR3 DNA. D genes are given only for firm matches. Rows give clone size only sometimes, using once, few, many, or a class for an expanded clone.

-,few,15,TRBJ1-4,TRBV10-3,CATAGDRATNEKLFF,TGTGCCACGGCGGGGGATCGGGCAACTAATGAAAAACTGTTTTTT
-,few,14,TRBJ1-3,TRBV12-3/TRBV12-4,CASSLARVGNTIYF,TGTGCCAGCAGTTTAGCCAGGGTGGGAAACACCATATATTTT
-,once,15,TRBJ1-3,TRBV6-5,CASSYSRASGNTIYF,TGTGCCAGCAGTTACTCGAGGGCATCTGGAAACACCATATATTTT
-,many,14,TRBJ1-1,TRBV12-3/TRBV12-4,CASSLEGGGTEAFF,TGTGCCAGCAGTTTGGAGGGAGGCGGCACTGAAGCTTTCTTT
TRBD1,few,15,TRBJ1-3,TRBV6-4,CASSDCRGQVNTIYF,TGTGCCAGCAGTGACTGCAGGGGGCAGGTAAACACCATATATTTT
-,few,15,TRBJ2-5,TRBV12-3/TRBV12-4,CASPEFIPGEETQYF,TGTGCCAGCCCAGAGTTTATTCCGGGGGAGGAGACCCAGTACTTC
-,-,15,TRBJ2-5,TRBV11-2,CASSFQDWTEETQYF,TGTGCCAGCAGCTTCCAAGACTGGACCGAAGAGACCCAGTACTTC
TRBD2,-,17,TRBJ2-5,TRBV14,CASIATSGRGGGETQYF,TGTGCCAGCATCGCGACTAGCGGGAGGGGCGGGGGAGAGACCCAGTACTTC
TRBD2,once,15,TRBJ2-2,TRBV20-1,CSAREAGVGTGELFF,TGCAGTGCTAGGGAAGCGGGAGTGGGAACCGGGGAGCTGTTTTTT
-,many,14,TRBJ1-5,TRBV6-2/TRBV6-3,CASTGRGGNQPQHF,TGTGCCAGCACCGGCAGGGGTGGCAATCAGCCCCAGCATTTT
-,-,13,TRBJ1-1,TRBV25-1,CASSAPGQTEAFF,TGTGCCAGCAGTGCACCGGGGCAAACTGAAGCTTTCTTT
-,-,11,TRBJ2-7,TRBV15,CATSRGYEQYF,TGTGCCACCAGCAGGGGGTACGAGCAGTACTTC
TRBD1,-,15,TRBJ1-4,TRBV6-5,CASSQLSGGGEKLFF,TGTGCCAGCAGCCAACTCTCAGGGGGCGGTGAAAAACTGTTTTTT
-,-,12,TRBJ2-5,TRBV5-6,CASSLKEETQYF,TGTGCCAGCAGCTTGAAGGAAGAGACCCAGTACTTC
-,-,14,TRBJ2-7,TRBV20-1,CSARILADSNEQYF,TGCAGTGCACGGATATTAGCGGACTCCAACGAGCAGTACTTC
-,many,16,TRBJ1-1,TRBV6-5,CASSYSYPGMNTEAFF,TGTGCCAGCAGTTACTCGTATCCAGGGATGAACACTGAAGCTTTCTTT
TRBD1,few,13,TRBJ2-7,TRBV29-1,CSVKTGASYEQYF,TGCAGCGTTAAGACAGGGGCCTCCTACGAGCAGTACTTC
-,many,14,TRBJ1-1,TRBV2,CASSTYRDNTEAFF,TGTGCCAGCAGCACATACAGGGATAACACTGAAGCTTTCTTT
TRBD2,once,17,TRBJ2-3,TRBV12-3/TRBV12-4,CASSSGGGPHYTDTQYF,TGTGCCAGCAGTTCCGGGGGGGGTCCCCACTACACAGATACGCAGTATTTT
-,few,14,TRBJ1-2,TRBV7-7,CASSLIGGIYGYTF,TGTGCCAGCAGCTTAATCGGCGGGATCTATGGCTACACCTTC
-,-,17,TRBJ2-5,TRBV24-1,CATSDPVTGFGKETQYF,TGTGCCACCAGTGACCCTGTGACAGGATTCGGTAAAGAGACCCAGTACTTC
-,-,13,TRBJ2-7,TRBV20-1,CSARDQWGYEQYF,TGCAGTGCTAGAGATCAATGGGGCTACGAGCAGTACTTC
-,-,16,TRBJ1-5,TRBV7-2,CASSLPGAKYNQPQHF,TGTGCCAGCAGCTTGCCAGGGGCCAAATACAATCAGCCCCAGCATTTT
-,-,15,TRBJ2-3,TRBV29-1,CSVFGWGRSSYTQYF,TGCAGCGTTTTTGGTTGGGGCAGGAGCTCATATACGCAGTATTTT
-,-,14,TRBJ2-5,TRBV12-3/TRBV12-4,CASSPRQDWETQYF,TGTGCCAGCAGTCCCCGACAGGATTGGGAGACCCAGTACTTC
-,many,15,TRBJ1-5,TRBV6-2/TRBV6-3,CASRDQGWGNQPQHF,TGTGCCAGCAGGGACCAGGGGTGGGGCAATCAGCCCCAGCATTTT
TRBD1,-,16,TRBJ2-7,TRBV27,CASSVTPGQGTYEQYF,TGTGCCAGCAGTGTAACTCCGGGACAGGGGACCTACGAGCAGTACTTC
-,-,16,TRBJ2-4,TRBV7-8,CASSESGERVKNIQYF,TGTGCCAGCAGCGAATCAGGGGAGAGGGTCAAAAACATTCAGTACTTC
-,-,18,TRBJ2-3,TRBV24-1,CATSDPTSGDLGTDTQYF,TGTGCCACCAGTGATCCCACCTCGGGGGACTTAGGGACAGATACGCAGTATTTT
TRBD2,-,16,TRBJ2-2,TRBV5-1,CASSFRLADANGELFF,TGCGCCAGCAGCTTTCGGCTAGCGGATGCTAATGGGGAGCTGTTTTTT
-,many,14,TRBJ1-1,TRBV2,CASSHYWGDTEAFF,TGTGCCAGCAGTCACTACTGGGGGGACACTGAAGCTTTCTTT
-,many,16,TRBJ2-1,TRBV6-2/TRBV6-3,CASISRGASNYNEQFF,TGTGCCAGCATCTCAAGAGGGGCATCTAACTACAATGAGCAGTTCTTC
-,-,15,TRBJ2-2,TRBV3-1,CASSRRGEHTGELFF,TGTGCCAGCAGCCGCCGAGGGGAACACACCGGGGAGCTGTTTTTT
-,few,17,TRBJ2-7,TRBV21-1,CASSKSWTSGISYEQYF,TGTGCCAGCAGCAAATCCTGGACTAGCGGAATTTCCTACGAGCAGTACTTC
-,many,16,TRBJ1-2,TRBV9,CASSAQSDRANYGYTF,TGTGCCAGCAGCGCCCAATCTGACAGAGCTAACTATGGCTACACCTTC
-,few,16,TRBJ1-2,TRBV25-1,CASTNRATGTFYGYTF,TGTGCCAGCACCAATCGGGCCACAGGGACCTTCTATGGCTACACCTTC
-,many,13,TRBJ1-4,TRBV20-1,CSARDFRREKLFF,TGCAGTGCTAGAGATTTCAGGCGGGAAAAACTGTTTTTT